Sequencing of this TCR beta chain was carried out in a study of Ad26.COV2.S vaccination and SARS-CoV-2 variants. Described treatment: over 15 received Ad26.COV2.S at low or high dose, single or two shots; about 5 received placebo; per-sample allocation not given. After the first vaccine or placebo injection, samples were drawn on day 63. Cohort 1b enrolled adults aged 18-55 years in Boston. The table came from immunoSEQ multiplex PCR; TCRdb's copy has only in-frame clones and leaves some out. The repertoire has roughly 300,000 clones, 88% of them found once; the top ten carry around 5.8%. Germline trimming cut 4 bases from V and 0 bases from J; bases unmatched to any gene: 3. The CDR3 is made up of 14 amino acids. Germline V gene lookup returns CDR1 GTSNPN and CDR2 SVGIG (reference sequence).

The chain employs TRBV30 and TRBJ2-5; 9 bases line up with TRBD2. This TCR was recovered from a person between 18 and 59 years old who received the Ad26.COV2.S COVID-19 vaccine or a placebo. The source was peripheral blood, collected in a trial of Ad26.COV2.S vaccine versus placebo. CDR3 sequence: CAWTSGNYQETQYF. Here the CDR3 DNA reads TGTGCCTGGACTAGCGGGAATTACCAAGAGACCCAGTACTTC.